These 2 T cell receptor beta chains share one sample of origin, sequenced in a study of shared clonotypes between healthy human individuals. Only in-frame clones appear in the TCRdb table, and some are missing; sequencing was by immunoSEQ multiplex PCR. The top ten clones hold 8.5% to 14% of a sample with some 200,000 clones, approximately 70% of them seen once. What was sequenced was memory CD4+ T cells sorted from blood. Subset in this sample: CD45RA-negative fraction. The receptors originated from a man in his thirties or forties in good health.

The chain is built from TRBV29-1 and TRBJ2-5, with D maybe TRBD2 (5 bases). The CDR3 loop spans 10 amino acids. V shed 8 bases and J shed 1 base, with 5 bases lying between them. CDR1 and CDR2 (germline): SQVTM, ANQGSEA. The CDR3: CSSGQETQYF. CDR3 nucleotides: TGCAGCAGCGGCCAAGAGACCCAGTACTTC.

The chain carries TRBV9 and TRBJ2-3, with 10 bases identical to TRBD2. The V gene end was trimmed by 1 base and the J gene end by 2 bases; junction bases not matched to a gene: 4. This CDR3 has 16 amino acids. CDR1 and CDR2 from the germline V gene are SGDLS and YYNGEE. The CDR3 region is CASSVSAGGPTDTQYF. CDR3 DNA: TGTGCCAGCAGCGTATCAGCGGGAGGGCCCACAGATACGCAGTATTTT.